This entry features one T cell receptor beta chain sequence. This entry comes from a study of blood T cell repertoires in COVID-19. For the study at large: COVID-19 samples from acute and convalescent phases originated in the United States, Italy and Spain. Nucleic acid was either cDNA or gDNA, and it came from T cells, B-cell-depleted T cells, or PBMCs.

The CDR3 has 14 amino acids. Germline lookup yields CDR1 SGDLS and CDR2 YYNGEE. V shed 4 bases and J shed 10 bases, with 15 bases lying between them. Original processing methods: Amplifying reference gene primers gave estimates of nucleated cell counts. Sequenced by immunoSEQ multiplex PCR; TCRdb stores in-frame clones only, minus some. D and trimming were read from the DNA, whereas the V and J calls and clone size are those reported in that table. This repertoire shows around 300,000 clones, 80% to 90% found once; its top ten account for 9.5% to 11%. The sample was peripheral blood. This chain uses TRBV9 with TRBJ1-6; D gene uncertain. The sequence was collected from a woman in her 70s with acute or convalescent COVID-19. CDR3 loop: CASSPRPAGSPLHF. In DNA, the CDR3 is TGTGCCAGCAGCCCACGACCAGCGGGCTCACCCCTCCACTTT.